This TCR beta chain was profiled in a study of control samples from healthy donors and cancer patients. Repertoires were generated with immunoSEQ multiplex PCR, while TCRdb's copy carries only in-frame clones and drops some. The sample carries around 140,000 clones, about 90% recorded once. The CDR3 totals 16 residues. Germline values: CDR1 SGHRS, CDR2 YFSETQ. Trimming removed 3 bases from V and 0 bases from J; junction bases left unmatched: 8. Sequenced: blood. This sequence originates from a man aged 18 to 30 in good health. This sequence joins TRBV5-1 and TRBJ1-1; 7 bases line up with TRBD1. The CDR3 sequence is CASSYDRAEMNTEAFF. The CDR3, as DNA: TGCGCCAGCAGCTACGACAGGGCCGAAATGAACACTGAAGCTTTCTTT.